The entry below describes one TCR beta chain. Its antigen remains unidentified. One base away there is no much larger clone; base qualities are not given. The immunoSEQ Assay was used to sequence TCRbeta CDR3 regions. After extraction, genomic DNA underwent amplification by bias-controlled multiplex PCR, followed by high-throughput sequencing. The authors processed their data as follows. To quantify the absolute abundance of every unique TCRbeta CDR3 region, sequences were collapsed and filtered. T cell fraction was estimated by normalizing TCRbeta template counts to usable DNA, with usable DNA measured through amplification of reference genes found in all nucleated cells. Repertoire TCRs were annotated as SARS-CoV-2-specific by exact matching of V gene, CDR3 amino acid sequence and J gene to a known reactive TCR set. MIRA supplied the reference SARS-CoV-2 TCR set, which was filtered for enrichment in COVID-19-positive ImmuneCODE repertoires so that public or cross-reactive TCRs were removed. Based on the MIRA antigens, annotated TCRs were further analysed at the level of specific ORF or position within ORF. Breadth was defined as annotated unique rearrangements over total unique productive rearrangements; depth was the summed frequency of those rearrangements. TCR breadth was compared between groups using two-sided Wilcoxon rank-sum tests. In its TCRdb copy, this immuneACCESS table keeps in-frame sequences only and misses some clones. Where compared with another copy, unresolved V genes explain less than half of these, and the others have no known cause. V and J calls and clone size are as listed in that table; D and trimming were resolved from the DNA. The sample records about 280,000 clones, around 87% of which are singletons. The leading ten clones occupy approximately 3.4% of the sample.

The sample comes from a study of Ad26.COV2.S vaccination and SARS-CoV-2 variants (dated by TCRdb to about 2021). Background on the whole study: Donors in the vaccine arm were drawn from COV1001, a phase I-IIa trial of Ad26.COV2.S in healthy adults that was multicentre, randomized, double-blind and placebo-controlled. Ad26.COV2.S was given intramuscularly at 5x10^10 or 1x10^11 viral particles, as a single shot or as two shots 56 days apart. TCRbeta repertoire sequencing served as the tool for gauging how specific and how broad the SARS-CoV-2-reactive T cell receptors were following Ad26.COV2.S vaccination. The TCR-sequenced set comprised approximately 32 samples: around 20 Ad26.COV2.S vaccine recipients, 5 placebo recipients and 8 SARS-CoV-2 convalescent individuals. Trial participants were randomized into five groups of five: low-dose or high-dose Ad26.COV2.S given once or twice, or placebo on both occasions. Investigators did not know the trial group allocation while performing experiments and assessing outcomes.

What the treatment or condition label conveys for this sample: about 20 received Ad26.COV2.S at low or high dose, single or two shots; a few received placebo; per-sample allocation not given. Repertoires of vaccine and placebo recipients were sequenced from samples collected on day 63 after the first injection. Between 29 July and 7 August 2020, Cohort 1b enrolled 25 adults aged 18-55 years at one site in Boston, USA. Ad26.COV2.S consisted of a replication-incompetent adenovirus type 26 vector by which a prefusion-stabilized SARS-CoV-2 spike protein from the original Wuhan strain was expressed. Including cysteine and phenylalanine, the CDR3 has 14 amino acids. Only the CDR3 part of the read is kept: 42 bases, read in frame from the first base. Study-wide findings and limitations: Non-spike TCR breadth was comparable between vaccine and placebo recipients, consistent with the vaccine containing only spike. After vaccination, spike-specific CD8+ and CD4+ T cell responses were reported to show substantial breadth. Spike-specific TCR breadth was higher in Ad26.COV2.S recipients than in placebo recipients (P = 0.0014). The authors noted that total T cell responses may have been underestimated by the TCR breadth and depth analyses. Comparing responses between vaccine doses or regimens was not something the study was powered to do.

The receptor's source is a person between 18 and 60 years old who received the Ad26.COV2.S COVID-19 vaccine or a placebo. The sequencing used peripheral blood, collected in a trial of Ad26.COV2.S vaccine versus placebo. Recombination connected TRBV21-1 to TRBJ1-5. TRBV21-1 is listed as a pseudogene. The sequenced DNA is TGTGCCAGCAGCAACGAAGGGGACGGTCAGCCCCAGCATTTT. Its translation is CASSNEGDGQPQHF.